This T cell receptor (beta chain) was captured in a study of T cells in Graves' hyperthyroidism and ophthalmopathy. CDR3 length: 17 amino acids. Trimming removed 5 bases from V and 2 bases from J, with 21 bases in between. The germline V gene has CDR1 SGHAT and CDR2 FQNNGV. This clonotype was picked up a small number of times. TCR beta CDR3 region amplification was performed from RNA transcripts. The TCR CDR3 was amplified in a first-round RT-PCR using the HTBI primer set. TCRdb re-called the multiplex PCR reads with MiXCR, one entry per CDR3 protein. This table has roughly 520,000 distinct CDR3 sequences, around a quarter appearing once.

This TCR derives from a woman in her 30s with Graves' ophthalmopathy. The genes are TRBV11-2 and TRBJ1-1; maybe TRBD1 (6 bases). Specimen: blood. The CDR3 DNA follows: TGTGCCAGCAGCCCCTCGGGGGGGGCAGGGAAAAACACTGAAGCTTTCTTT. Its protein is CASSPSGGAGKNTEAFF.